These 18 T cell receptor beta chains were all obtained from the same sample, sequenced in a study of T cell responses to AZD1222 COVID-19 vaccine. Sequencing was performed with immunoSEQ multiplex PCR; in TCRdb, only in-frame clones are kept and a portion is missing. The sample yields about 140,000 clones, roughly nine tenths seen once. The sequenced sample was peripheral blood, obtained 28 days after the second AZD1222 dose. All receptors derive from an adult who received the AZD1222 COVID-19 vaccine.

This clone was counted once. The rearrangement joins TRBV7-2 to TRBJ1-1; D may be TRBD1 (5 bases). This CDR3 has 15 amino acids. V was cut by 5 bases and J by 3 bases, with 16 bases left in between. CDR1 is SGHTA, CDR2 FQGNSA, per germline. CDR3 region: CASSPQSGAYTEAFF. Written as DNA, the CDR3 is TGTGCCAGCAGCCCGCAAAGCGGGGCCTACACTGAAGCTTTCTTT.

A few counts support this clone. This rearrangement joins TRBV10-1 to TRBJ1-4; D remains ambiguous. CDR1 and CDR2 from the germline V gene are WNHNN and SYGVQD (reference sequence). V was pared by 4 bases and J by 3 bases, with 15 bases between. The CDR3 loop spans 16 amino acids. The CDR3 nucleotides read TGCGCCAGCAGTGTGGTAGCCTTACTGCCTAATGAAAAACTGTTTTTT. Amino acid sequence: CASSVVALLPNEKLFF.

This rearrangement joins TRBV4-2 to TRBJ2-7; no definite D call. Between the trimmed V and J ends, which lost 0 bases and 1 base, there was a span of 7 bases. The CDR3 is 14 residues long. The germline CDR1 and CDR2 sequences are LGHNA and YNFKEQ. In nucleotides, the CDR3 is TGTGCCAGCAGCCAAGATCTTACGTCCTACGAGCAGTACTTC. This encodes CASSQDLTSYEQYF.

V is TRBV20-1 and J is TRBJ2-7; TRBD2 matches at 12 bases. The germline V gene encodes CDR1 DFQATT and CDR2 SNEGSKA (reference sequence). Germline trimming cut 3 bases from V and 3 bases from J; bases unmatched to any gene: 3. The CDR3 extends over 14 amino acids. DNA of the CDR3: TGCAGTGCTAGTAAACTAGCGGGGGGCTACGAGCAGTACTTC. Translation: CSASKLAGGYEQYF.

A single count supports this clone. The chain carries TRBV28 and TRBJ1-1, with D possibly TRBD1 on 5 matching bases. Germline CDR1 is MDHEN and CDR2 is SYDVKM. Trimming cost V 6 bases and J 7 bases, with 21 bases left between them. The CDR3 contains 15 residues. The CDR3 spells CASSSYPGGDDEAFF. In DNA form, the CDR3 reads TGTGCCAGCAGCTCGTACCCCGGGGGGGATGATGAAGCTTTCTTT.

The rearrangement uses TRBV27 and TRBJ2-3; TRBD2 matches 13 bases. V shed 6 bases, J shed 6 bases, and the junction held 12 bases outside the gene matches. The germline CDR1 and CDR2 sequences are MNHEY and SMNVEV (reference sequence). CDR3 length: 17 residues. The CDR3 is CASREWTSGSGSDTQYF. In DNA, the CDR3 is TGTGCCAGCAGGGAATGGACTAGCGGGAGCGGCAGCGATACGCAGTATTTT.

The J gene is TRBJ1-1, the V gene TRBV5-5; weak D call: TRBD1 (5 bases). CDR1 and CDR2 (germline): SGHKS, YYEKEE (reference sequence). The CDR3 length is 16 residues. V shed 0 bases and J shed 0 bases, with 12 bases lying between them. CDR3 sequence reads: CASSLETWGMNTEAFF. CDR3 bases: TGTGCCAGCAGCTTGGAGACCTGGGGGATGAACACTGAAGCTTTCTTT. The complete variable domain, with remaining parts taken from reference TRBV5-5 and TRBJ1-1, reads DAGVTQSPTHLIKTRGQQVTLRCSPISGHKSVSWYQQVLGQGPQFIFQYYEKEERGRGNFPDRFSARQFPNYSSELNVNALLLGDSALYLCASSLETWGMNTEAFFGQGTRLTVV.

The chain joins TRBV11-1 to TRBJ1-4, with 7 bases aligning to TRBD1. The V gene end was trimmed by 5 bases and the J gene end by 3 bases; junction bases not matched to a gene: 6. This CDR3 is 15 amino acids long. CDR1 is SGHAT, CDR2 FQDESV, per germline (reference sequence). CDR3 nucleotide sequence: TGTGCCAGCAGCCCCGCGGGACAGCCTAATGAAAAACTGTTTTTT. It encodes CASSPAGQPNEKLFF.

The CDR3 nucleotides read TGCGCCAGCAGCCCGTCCGGACTGAGTAATCAGCCCCAGCATTTT. Translating gives CASSPSGLSNQPQHF. V gene TRBV4-1 combines with J gene TRBJ1-5; D call uncertain. Trimming removed 4 bases at V and 4 bases at J, with 14 bases between. CDR1 MGHRA and CDR2 YSYEKL come from the germline V gene. The CDR3 spans 15 residues.

The rearrangement links TRBV28 to TRBJ2-3; tentatively, D is TRBD2 (7 bases). V lost 2 bases, J lost 2 bases, and 11 bases lay in between. Germline CDR1 is MDHEN and CDR2 is SYDVKM. This CDR3 contains 15 residues. Here the CDR3 DNA reads TGTGCCAGCAGTTTAGCGGGGGCAAACACAGATACGCAGTATTTT. Translated, it gives CASSLAGANTDTQYF.

The V gene is TRBV27, the J gene TRBJ1-2; D not certain. CDR1 and CDR2 (germline): MNHEY, SMNVEV (reference sequence). Between the trimmed V and J ends, which lost 2 bases and 2 bases, there was a span of 6 bases. CDR3 length: 13 residues. In DNA, the CDR3 is TGTGCCAGCAGTTTAAGGGAAAACTATGGCTACACCTTC. It is translated as CASSLRENYGYTF.

The J gene is TRBJ2-1, the V gene TRBV11-2; the D gene is possibly TRBD2 (6 bases). This CDR3 is 14 amino acids long. The V end was cut by 5 bases, the J end by 8 bases, with 16 bases between. In germline, CDR1 is SGHAT, CDR2 FQNNGV. Written as DNA, the CDR3 is TGTGCCAGCAGCATGACTAGTCCCTTCGATGAGCAGTTCTTC. It specifies CASSMTSPFDEQFF.

This chain joins TRBV7-9 and TRBJ2-3; no clear D. The CDR3 sequence is 15 residues long. V lost 3 bases and J 2 bases, leaving 12 bases between the germline ends. Germline V CDR1 and CDR2: SEHNR, FQNEAQ (reference sequence). This CDR3 is CASSFGVLLTDTQYF. The CDR3 nucleotides read TGTGCCAGCAGCTTCGGCGTCCTTCTCACAGATACGCAGTATTTT. Together with reference TRBV7-9 and TRBJ2-3, the CDR3 gives the full variable domain: DTGVSQNPRHKITKRGQNVTFRCDPISEHNRLYWYRQTLGQGPEFLTYFQNEAQLEKSRLLSDRFSAERPKGSFSTLEIQRTEQGDSAMYLCASSFGVLLTDTQYFGPGTRLTVL.

This clone was detected only once. CDR3 bases: TGTGCCAGCAGCTTGTGGGGGACCAATCAGCCCCAGCATTTT. Translating it yields CASSLWGTNQPQHF. The gene calls are TRBV5-8 and TRBJ1-5; perhaps TRBD1 as D (5 bases). Germline V lookup: CDR1 SGHTS, CDR2 YDEGEE. The V end was cut by 1 base, the J end by 3 bases, with 8 bases between. The CDR3 runs to 14 residues.

The gene calls are TRBV28 and TRBJ1-2, with TRBD1 identical over 7 bases. J was trimmed by 4 bases and V by 6 bases; bases with no gene match: 8. Looked up from germline, CDR1 is MDHEN and CDR2 is SYDVKM. This CDR3 is built from 14 residues. Here the CDR3 DNA reads TGTGCCAGCAGGGCCTCGACAGGGCCCTATGGCTACACCTTC. This codes for CASRASTGPYGYTF.

The chain carries TRBV2 and TRBJ2-2; no clear D gene. CDR3 length equals 11 residues. CDR1 is SNHLY, CDR2 FYNNEI, per germline. V was cut by 5 bases and J by 7 bases, with 5 bases left in between. The CDR3 here is CASSPHGELFF. Here the CDR3 DNA reads TGTGCCAGCAGTCCCCACGGGGAGCTGTTTTTT.

This sequence joins TRBV28 and TRBJ1-2; D remains unclear. The V and J ends lost 3 bases and 5 bases respectively, with 7 bases between them. Per germline, CDR1 MDHEN and CDR2 SYDVKM. CDR3 size: 12 residues. CDR3 amino acids: CASSLDGYGYTF. The DNA for the CDR3 is TGTGCCAGCAGTTTGGACGGTTATGGCTACACCTTC.

The J gene is TRBJ1-1, the V gene TRBV7-9, with D unclear. The CDR3 has 12 amino acids. V shed 2 bases and J shed 2 bases, with 3 bases lying between them. From germline, CDR1 is SEHNR and CDR2 FQNEAQ (reference sequence). CDR3: CASSLSNTEAFF. The CDR3 bases are TGTGCCAGCAGCTTAAGTAACACTGAAGCTTTCTTT.